One and the same sample provided the 28 T cell receptor beta chains below, sequenced in a study of cytomegalovirus exposure and HLA in healthy donors (dated by TCRdb to 2016 to 2017). Preparation of the library involved the immunoSEQ multiplex PCR assay. TCRdb took this table from immuneACCESS and kept in-frame rearrangements with V and J called. Such tables lack part of the clones; where checked against another copy, unresolved V genes explain under half of the gap, and the rest is unexplained. The sample data list 150,000 to 200,000 clones, and about 96% of these were observed just once. The biggest ten clones account for 0.8% to 1% of the sample. The sequenced sample consisted of PBMCs. The receptor set was obtained from a woman aged 18-29 years in good health and CMV-seronegative.

This chain links TRBV28 with TRBJ2-3, with 8 bases aligning to TRBD1. Germline CDR1 is MDHEN and CDR2 is SYDVKM. There are 15 residues in the CDR3. The junction had 6 bases not matched to a gene; V was cut back by 2 bases and J by 5 bases. This CDR3 reads CASSLVRTGRDTQYF. The CDR3 coding sequence is TGTGCCAGCAGTTTAGTCCGGACAGGGAGAGATACGCAGTATTTT.

This chain uses TRBV15 with TRBJ1-3; tentatively, D is TRBD1 (6 bases). Deletions cut 1 base from V and 2 bases from J, with 15 bases between. Germline lookup yields CDR1 LNHNV and CDR2 YYDKDF (reference sequence). CDR3 size: 17 residues. CDR3 sequence (DNA): TGTGCCACCAGCAGAGTGAAAGGGGGGGGCCCTGGAAACACCATATATTTT. Residues: CATSRVKGGGPGNTIYF.

This chain joins TRBV19 and TRBJ1-1; D possibly corresponds to TRBD1 (5 bases). The CDR3 is made up of 14 amino acids. The V end lost 9 bases, the J end lost 1 base, and 15 bases lay between the germline ends. In germline, CDR1 is LNHDA, CDR2 SQIVND (reference sequence). The DNA for the CDR3 is TGTGCCAGCCGGCTTGGGGGGTCGAACACTGAAGCTTTCTTT. Translated: CASRLGGSNTEAFF.

The chain couples TRBV5-4 to TRBJ1-4; 7 positions agree with TRBD1. CDR3 length: 16 residues. V shed 2 bases and J 1 base; nucleotides not matched to a gene: 5. CDR1 is SGHNT and CDR2 is YYREEE in the germline V gene (reference sequence). The CDR3 loop reads CASSLGGRGTNEKLFF. The CDR3 DNA follows: TGTGCCAGCAGCTTAGGGGGCAGAGGAACTAATGAAAAACTGTTTTTT. Looking up the rest from reference TRBV5-4 and TRBJ1-4 gives the full variable domain: ETGVTQSPTHLIKTRGQQVTLRCSSQSGHNTVSWYQQALGQGPQFIFQYYREEENGRGNFPPRFSGLQFPNYSSELNVNALELDDSALYLCASSLGGRGTNEKLFFGSGTQLSVL.

The chain uses TRBV5-1 and TRBJ2-1; perhaps TRBD2 as D (6 bases). The length of the CDR3 is 14 residues. CDR1 and CDR2 from the germline V gene are SGHRS and YFSETQ. Trimming took off 6 bases at V and 7 bases at J, with 17 bases between the two ends. The CDR3 here is CASTEGYVRNEQFF. CDR3 in DNA: TGCGCCAGCACGGAGGGGTACGTTAGGAATGAGCAGTTCTTC.

This rearrangement joins TRBV27 to TRBJ1-3; D call uncertain. CDR1 MNHEY and CDR2 SMNVEV come from the germline V gene (reference sequence). The CDR3 has 14 residues. Trimming cost V 4 bases and J 0 bases, with 7 bases left between them. CDR3: CASSSRNSGNTIYF. The CDR3 bases are TGTGCCAGCAGTTCCAGGAACTCTGGAAACACCATATATTTT.

The CDR3 region is CASSADGTGPYEQYF. CDR3 sequence (DNA): TGTGCCAGCAGTGCAGATGGGACAGGGCCATACGAGCAGTACTTC. This chain uses TRBV6-1 with TRBJ2-7; the match to TRBD1 covers 9 bases. The ends lost 4 bases at V and 4 bases at J; junction bases unmatched: 8. There are 15 residues in the CDR3. The germline gives CDR1 MNHNS, CDR2 SASEGT.

This clone is a singleton in its sample. DNA of the CDR3: TGTGCCAGCAGCTTGCGACAGGCTTCCTACGAGCAGTACTTC. Its protein is CASSLRQASYEQYF. The chain joins TRBV7-2 to TRBJ2-7, with a weak D call TRBD1 (6 bases). The CDR3 spans 14 residues. Trimming left V 3 bases short and J 1 base short, with 10 bases between. Germline values: CDR1 SGHTA, CDR2 FQGNSA.

J is TRBJ1-2 and V is TRBV5-4; no clear D. In germline, CDR1 is SGHNT, CDR2 YYREEE (reference sequence). This CDR3 has 14 residues. Trimming removed 4 bases from V and 5 bases from J, with 15 bases in between. The CDR3 sequence is CASSDEGLRYGYTF. CDR3 nucleotide sequence: TGTGCCAGCAGCGACGAGGGATTACGGTATGGCTACACCTTC.

The V and J genes are TRBV18 and TRBJ1-4; tentative D call: TRBD1 (5 bases). V lost 3 bases to trimming and J lost 3 bases, with 11 bases between them. The V gene's germline CDR1 is KGHSH and CDR2 LQKENI. The CDR3 sequence is 15 residues long. CDR3 residues: CASSPQGQANEKLFF. As DNA, the CDR3 is TGTGCCAGCTCACCCCAGGGCCAAGCTAATGAAAAACTGTTTTTT.

DNA for the CDR3: TGTGCCAGCAGCTTGGGACAGGGTAACTACGAGCAGTACTTC. It specifies CASSLGQGNYEQYF. The rearrangement joins TRBV5-5 to TRBJ2-5, with 7 positions matching TRBD1. The J call may be wrong; the DNA end is better matched by TRBJ2-7. Germline V CDR1 and CDR2: SGHKS, YYEKEE (reference sequence). The CDR3 contains 14 residues.

The V call is TRBV2, the J call TRBJ1-2; D remains unclear. Between the trimmed V and J ends, which lost 4 bases and 4 bases, there was a span of 7 bases. The CDR3 is 12 residues long. In germline, CDR1 is SNHLY, CDR2 FYNNEI. The CDR3 sequence: CASSAAVYGYTF. CDR3 in DNA: TGTGCCAGCAGTGCGGCGGTCTATGGCTACACCTTC.

The V gene is TRBV5-1, the J gene TRBJ1-1; no reliable D call. The CDR3 runs 13 residues. CDR1 is SGHRS, CDR2 YFSETQ, per germline. V was cut by 1 base and J by 4 bases, with 8 bases left in between. Here the CDR3 DNA reads TGCGCCAGCAGCTTGTCAACAGTCACTGAAGCTTTCTTT. This codes for CASSLSTVTEAFF. Full variable domain (missing parts from reference TRBV5-1 and TRBJ1-1): KAGVTQTPRYLIKTRGQQVTLSCSPISGHRSVSWYQQTPGQGLQFLFEYFSETQRNKGNFPGRFSGRQFSNSRSEMNVSTLELGDSALYLCASSLSTVTEAFFGQGTRLTVV.

The CDR3 nucleotides read TGCGCCAGCAGCCAAGATTCACTAGCCAACTCCTACAATGAGCAGTTCTTC. Translating gives CASSQDSLANSYNEQFF. This chain links TRBV4-3 with TRBJ2-1; weak D call: TRBD2 (6 bases). The CDR3 covers 17 residues. The V gene lost 0 bases and the J gene lost 0 bases, with 12 bases spanning the gap. The germline CDR1 and CDR2 sequences are LGHNA and YSLEER.

Turning to this clone: Its ends do not fully match the called genes, so a read error is possible. This sequence joins TRBV6-1 and TRBJ1-6, with D perhaps TRBD1 (6 bases). Germline-derived CDR1 and CDR2 are MNHNS and SASEGT. This CDR3 is built from 14 residues. The CDR3 DNA reads as TGTGCCAGCTCGGGGGGGGGCTATACTTCACCCCTCCACTTT. It encodes CASSGGGYTSPLHF.

This clone was seen more than once but under ten times. This sample includes further DNA sequences coding for the same CDR3. The chain is built from TRBV2 and TRBJ1-2; 9 bases agree with TRBD1. The V gene's germline CDR1 is SNHLY and CDR2 FYNNEI. This CDR3 contains 13 residues. After removal of 6 bases from V and 2 bases from J, the junction contained 1 base not matched to a gene. CDR3 sequence: CASRTGGNYGYTF. DNA of the CDR3: TGTGCCAGCAGGACAGGGGGAAACTATGGCTACACCTTC.

The chain carries TRBV13 and TRBJ1-4, with 8 bases that match TRBD1. The CDR3 totals 15 residues. Germline V CDR1 and CDR2: PRHDT, FYEKMQ (reference sequence). Trimming took 4 bases from V and 2 from J; bases not matched to a gene: 3. In nucleotides, the CDR3 is TGTGCCAGCAGCTCACAGGGGGGGACTAATGAAAAACTGTTTTTT. Translation gives CASSSQGGTNEKLFF.

The CDR3 DNA reads as TGTGCCAGCAGCCGTAGTTCGGGGGGCGTTAGGGAAAAACTGTTTTTT. As protein: CASSRSSGGVREKLFF. V gene TRBV4-2 combines with J gene TRBJ1-4, with D perhaps TRBD1 (6 bases). CDR1 LGHNA and CDR2 YNFKEQ come from the germline V gene. The V end was cut by 4 bases, the J end by 8 bases, with 20 bases between. CDR3 size: 16 residues.

This clone has only one observation. The chain combines TRBV29-1 with TRBJ2-1; the match to TRBD2 covers 8 bases. CDR1 SQVTM and CDR2 ANQGSEA come from the germline V gene. Trimming at V came to 3 bases and at J to 0 bases, leaving 4 bases not matched to a gene. The CDR3 contains 15 residues. The CDR3 is CSVEAAGASYNEQFF. CDR3 DNA: TGCAGCGTTGAGGCAGCGGGGGCCTCCTACAATGAGCAGTTCTTC.

The chain combines TRBV4-2 with TRBJ2-7; the D is unclear. This CDR3 comprises 16 residues. V was cut by 0 bases and J by 0 bases, with 12 bases left in between. Germline CDR1 is LGHNA and CDR2 is YNFKEQ. CDR3 sequence (DNA): TGTGCCAGCAGCCAAGAAGAGCGAACTAACTCCTACGAGCAGTACTTC. It translates to CASSQEERTNSYEQYF.

The CDR3 region is CASSLARNQGFGRGYTF. CDR3 nucleotides: TGTGCCAGCAGCTTAGCCCGAAATCAGGGTTTTGGTCGGGGCTACACCTTC. The J gene is TRBJ1-2, the V gene TRBV7-8; possible D gene TRBD1, 5 bases. The V and J ends lost 0 bases and 8 bases respectively, with 22 bases between them. Germline CDR1 and CDR2: SGHVS and FQNEAQ. The CDR3 has 17 amino acids.

V is TRBV5-4 and J is TRBJ2-1; 8 bases map to TRBD1. CDR1 and CDR2 (germline): SGHNT, YYREEE (reference sequence). The CDR3 has 14 residues. The V gene end was trimmed by 0 bases and the J gene end by 8 bases; junction bases not matched to a gene: 4. CDR3 coding DNA: TGTGCCAGCAGCTTGGACAGGGGGTCAGATGAGCAGTTCTTC. It translates to CASSLDRGSDEQFF. The full variable domain, completed using reference TRBV5-4 and TRBJ2-1, is ETGVTQSPTHLIKTRGQQVTLRCSSQSGHNTVSWYQQALGQGPQFIFQYYREEENGRGNFPPRFSGLQFPNYSSELNVNALELDDSALYLCASSLDRGSDEQFFGPGTRLTVL.

The rearrangement joins TRBV7-3 to TRBJ2-3, with 16 nucleotides matching TRBD2. After removal of 0 bases from V and 6 bases from J, the junction contained 3 bases not matched to a gene. This CDR3 has 17 amino acids. Germline CDR1 reads SGHTA; CDR2 reads FQGTGA. CDR3: CASSLTGTSGGVDTQYF. The CDR3 DNA sequence: TGTGCCAGCAGCTTAACGGGGACTAGCGGGGGGGTGGATACGCAGTATTTT.

The CDR3 region has the DNA TGTGCCAGCTCACCTCTCGACAGGGGCTTCGAGCAGTACTTC. Translation gives CASSPLDRGFEQYF. The chain uses TRBV18 and TRBJ2-7; 8 nucleotides line up with TRBD1. Germline trimming cut 3 bases from V and 6 bases from J; bases unmatched to any gene: 7. Germline loops: CDR1 KGHSH, CDR2 LQKENI. CDR3 length: 14 amino acids.

The V gene is TRBV7-8, the J gene TRBJ2-1; 7 bases are shared with TRBD2. V was clipped by 9 bases and J by 4 bases; unmatched bases: 18. Germline CDR1 reads SGHVS; CDR2 reads FQNEAQ. The CDR3 is 17 amino acids. The CDR3 DNA is TGTGCCAGTAAACCTCACCCGGCCGGGGGGATTTACAATGAGCAGTTCTTC. Its protein is CASKPHPAGGIYNEQFF.

This chain connects TRBV19 to TRBJ1-4; 8 bases fit TRBD1. Germline CDR1 LNHDA, CDR2 SQIVND (reference sequence). Unmatched junction bases numbered 5, after V lost 3 bases and J lost 5 bases. There are 15 residues in the CDR3. CDR3 DNA sequence: TGTGCCAGTAGTATCCGACAGGGGAGGAATGAAAAACTGTTTTTT. Translating gives CASSIRQGRNEKLFF.

This clone came up once. V and J are TRBV28 and TRBJ1-6, with a possible D match to TRBD1 (5 bases). The CDR3 extends over 12 amino acids. Germline CDR1 MDHEN, CDR2 SYDVKM. V lost 1 base, J lost 18 bases, and 13 bases lay in between. For the CDR3, the DNA is TGTGCCAGCAGTTTATCAGGGTTACTCACCCACTTT. This encodes CASSLSGLLTHF.

The V and J genes are TRBV5-5 and TRBJ2-1; no clear D. The CDR3 is 12 residues long. CDR1 and CDR2 from the germline V gene are SGHKS and YYEKEE (reference sequence). The V end was cut by 5 bases, the J end by 8 bases, with 11 bases between. The CDR3 DNA reads as TGTGCCAGCAGTTTACCCCGGGATGAGCAGTTCTTC. It codes for CASSLPRDEQFF.